The 17 T cell receptor beta chains listed next were all sequenced from one sample in a study of early stage breast cancer tumors (TCRdb year 2017). Library preparation used the immunoSEQ multiplex PCR assay. TCRdb provides this immuneACCESS table in a form limited to in-frame rearrangements. Some clones are lacking; in checked studies, under half of them reflect an unresolved V gene, and why the rest are absent is not known. The sample table records 35,000 to 45,000 clones; around 70% of these occur just once. Roughly 6.1% of the sample is in the top ten clones. What was sequenced was blood. Source of these receptors: a person aged 55 to 69 with breast cancer.

The CDR3 DNA reads TGTGCCAGCAGTTACGAGGTGGCGGGGGGACTCCACTTT. This codes for CASSYEVAGGLHF. The gene calls are TRBV6-5 and TRBJ1-6; D possibly corresponds to TRBD1 (5 bases). Trimming shortened V by 2 bases and J by 16 bases, and 15 bases separated the two germline ends. CDR3 length: 13 residues. The germline gives CDR1 MNHEY, CDR2 SVGAGI.

The J gene is TRBJ2-3, the V gene TRBV5-1; tentatively, D is TRBD1 (6 bases). This CDR3 has 15 amino acids. Germline V CDR1 and CDR2: SGHRS, YFSETQ. Trimming left V 3 bases short and J 0 bases short, with 11 bases between. The chain's CDR3 is CASSSQTGSTDTQYF. The CDR3, as DNA: TGCGCCAGCAGCTCACAGACAGGTAGCACAGATACGCAGTATTTT.

V is TRBV28 and J is TRBJ2-4; 8 bases line up with TRBD1. Germline lookup yields CDR1 MDHEN and CDR2 SYDVKM. The junction had 8 bases not matched to a gene; V was cut back by 4 bases and J by 6 bases. The CDR3 covers 15 residues. The CDR3 spells CASSSTTGVRNIQYF. CDR3 bases: TGTGCCAGCAGTTCAACGACAGGGGTGAGAAACATTCAGTACTTC.

This clone has only one observation. This chain joins TRBV21-1 and TRBJ1-1; the DNA was not used to check the table's D call, TRBD1. TRBV21-1 is flagged as a pseudogene. This CDR3 has 15 residues. CDR3 nucleotides: TGTGCCAGCAGCAATTACGGGACAGGGCAGACTGAAGCTTTCTTT. Protein product: CASSNYGTGQTEAFF.

The CDR3 DNA reads TGTGCCAGCAGCATTACAGGGGGCTCCTACGAGCAGTACTTC. Encoded protein: CASSITGGSYEQYF. V and J are TRBV7-8 and TRBJ2-7, with 8 bases fitting TRBD1. This CDR3 region has 14 residues. The germline V gene encodes CDR1 SGHVS and CDR2 FQNEAQ. J was trimmed by 0 bases and V by 5 bases; bases with no gene match: 3.

The chain uses TRBV2 and TRBJ2-7, with a possible D match to TRBD2 (5 bases). Trimming cost V 7 bases and J 5 bases, with 9 bases left between them. CDR3 length: 11 residues. From germline, CDR1 is SNHLY and CDR2 FYNNEI. The CDR3 nucleotides are TGTGCCAGCAAGGAGGCCCACGAGCAGTACTTC. This gives the protein CASKEAHEQYF.

The chain uses TRBV5-6 and TRBJ1-3; no clear D gene. Looked up from germline, CDR1 is SGHDT and CDR2 is YYEEEE. V lost 1 base to trimming and J lost 3 bases, with 2 bases between them. This CDR3 is 12 amino acids long. CDR3: CASSLIGNTIYF. Written as DNA, the CDR3 is TGTGCCAGCAGCTTGATTGGAAACACCATATATTTT.

The chain combines TRBV7-3 with TRBJ1-2, with 7 nucleotides matching TRBD1. This CDR3 spans 16 amino acids. Losses at the gene ends were 0 bases for V and 5 bases for J; bases not matched to a gene: 9. The germline V gene has CDR1 SGHTA and CDR2 FQGTGA. Here the CDR3 reads CASSLTGQGVGYGYTF. The CDR3 DNA reads as TGTGCCAGCAGCTTAACAGGCCAGGGGGTTGGGTATGGCTACACCTTC.

In this sample, this clone turned up once. The chain links TRBV6-6 to TRBJ2-6; D may be TRBD1 or TRBD2 (5 bases each). From germline, CDR1 is MNHNY and CDR2 SVGAGI (reference sequence). V lost 5 bases and J 0 bases, leaving 8 bases between the germline ends. The CDR3 is made up of 15 amino acids. The DNA for the CDR3 is TGTGCCAGCAGTGGGACCAGCTCTGGGGCCAACGTCCTGACTTTC. Protein: CASSGTSSGANVLTF.

The J gene is TRBJ1-1, the V gene TRBV7-9; possible D gene TRBD1, 5 bases. CDR1 SEHNR and CDR2 FQNEAQ come from the germline V gene (reference sequence). There are 16 residues in the CDR3. V shed 5 bases and J shed 4 bases, with 20 bases lying between them. The CDR3 DNA follows: TGTGCCAGCAGCGACTCTGATCGGGGCGCGAGCACTGAAGCTTTCTTT. It specifies CASSDSDRGASTEAFF. The entire variable domain, with the rest obtained from reference TRBV7-9 and TRBJ1-1, is as follows: DTGVSQNPRHKITKRGQNVTFRCDPISEHNRLYWYRQTLGQGPEFLTYFQNEAQLEKSRLLSDRFSAERPKGSFSTLEIQRTEQGDSAMYLCASSDSDRGASTEAFFGQGTRLTVV.

This sequence joins TRBV15 and TRBJ1-2, with D hard to call. CDR1 and CDR2 from the germline V gene are LNHNV and YYDKDF (reference sequence). Trimming pared 0 bases from V and 0 bases from J, leaving 8 bases between. The CDR3 covers 15 residues. CDR3 in amino acids: CATSREYGTNYGYTF. For the CDR3, the DNA is TGTGCCACCAGCAGAGAGTACGGCACTAACTATGGCTACACCTTC.

V gene TRBV18 combines with J gene TRBJ2-1, with 12 bases matching TRBD2. V was clipped by 2 bases and J by 9 bases; unmatched bases: 5. This CDR3 is built from 15 residues. Germline assignment: CDR1 KGHSH and CDR2 LQKENI. Written as DNA, the CDR3 is TGTGCCAGCTCACCAGGACTAGCGGGGAATGGTGAGCAGTTCTTC. Its protein is CASSPGLAGNGEQFF.

As regards this clone: A read error may produce the germline difference seen at one junction end. This CDR3 reads CASSLFADPTDTQYF. The CDR3 nucleotides are TGTGCTAGCAGCTTATTTGCAGACCCCACAGATACGCAGTATTTT. The chain recombines TRBV7-7 with TRBJ2-3, with no clear D. This CDR3 contains 15 residues. Per germline, CDR1 SSHAT and CDR2 FNYEAQ (reference sequence).

This clone was recorded once. The chain combines TRBV7-9 with TRBJ2-5; D not resolved. Germline CDR1 is SEHNR and CDR2 is FQNEAQ (reference sequence). V shed 0 bases and J shed 5 bases, with 10 bases lying between them. The CDR3 is 14 amino acids. This CDR3 reads CASSLAQAGETQYF. The DNA of the CDR3 is TGTGCCAGCAGCTTAGCGCAGGCTGGGGAGACCCAGTACTTC.

This clone turned up a few times. Other DNA sequences in this sample translate to the same CDR3. The chain combines TRBV6-5 with TRBJ1-2, with 8 nucleotides matching TRBD1. The CDR3 is 14 amino acids. CDR1 and CDR2 from the germline V gene are MNHEY and SVGAGI. Trimming at V came to 6 bases and at J to 4 bases, leaving 7 bases not matched to a gene. The CDR3 reads CASRPQGAGYGYTF. The DNA of the CDR3 is TGTGCCAGCAGACCCCAGGGGGCAGGCTATGGCTACACCTTC.

The table lists this clone with a few counts. The rearrangement links TRBV27 to TRBJ2-1; 9 bases align to TRBD1. The CDR3 is 15 residues long. V shed 7 bases, J shed 7 bases, and the junction held 11 bases outside the gene matches. CDR1 MNHEY and CDR2 SMNVEV come from the germline V gene (reference sequence). The CDR3 sequence: CASTKGTGTGNEQFF. CDR3 DNA sequence: TGTGCCAGCACCAAAGGGACCGGGACAGGGAATGAGCAGTTCTTC.

The J gene is TRBJ2-7, the V gene TRBV6-1, with a tentative D call TRBD2 (6 bases). The length of the CDR3 is 12 residues. Per germline, CDR1 MNHNS and CDR2 SASEGT. Deletions cut 7 bases from V and 6 bases from J, with 13 bases between. The CDR3 region is CASTRAGGEQYF. The CDR3 DNA sequence: TGTGCCAGCACGAGGGCCGGGGGCGAGCAGTACTTC.